One sample yielded the 16 T cell receptor beta chains listed below, sequenced in a study of regulatory T cells in long-lasting Graves disease. Building of the TCR beta libraries involved iRepertoire HTBI primers and Arm-PCR of CDR3 regions. TCRdb independently ran MiXCR on the multiplex PCR reads; one entry per CDR3 protein. The sample contains roughly 420,000 distinct CDR3 sequences, 14% of which appear only once. This sample's time point: newly diagnosed GD, antithyroid drugs for less than 3 months. PBMCs provided the RNA from which the TCR library was made. The same data also contributed to another study, on T cells in Graves' hyperthyroidism and ophthalmopathy.

The material sequenced was peripheral blood mononuclear cells (PBMCs), taken at new diagnosis, from a patient treated with antithyroid drugs. All receptors come from a woman aged 45-65 years with Graves disease.

In this sample, this clonotype turned up many times. J is TRBJ2-1 and V is TRBV9; D gene unclear. The CDR3 length is 13 residues. V lost 3 bases to trimming and J lost 12 bases, with 16 bases between them. Germline values: CDR1 SGDLS, CDR2 YYNGEE. The CDR3 is CASSAEHHDGQFF. CDR3 coding DNA: TGTGCCAGCAGCGCGGAGCATCACGACGGGCAGTTCTTC.

At least ten counts were recorded for this clonotype. V and J are TRBV27 and TRBJ2-7; 9 bases agree with TRBD2. Germline CDR1 and CDR2: MNHEY and SMNVEV (reference sequence). J gave up 8 bases and V 0 bases, and 5 bases lay outside the gene matches. The CDR3 length is 14 residues. The CDR3 loop reads CASSLSVAGDQQYF. The CDR3 coding sequence is TGTGCCAGCAGTTTATCGGTAGCGGGAGACCAGCAGTACTTC.

In the case of this clonotype: A much larger clone sits a single nucleotide away, making a read error possible. The chain recombines TRBV3-1 with TRBJ2-1, with a weak D call TRBD2 (5 bases). The V gene lost 4 bases and the J gene lost 5 bases, with 18 bases spanning the gap. The germline V gene has CDR1 LGHDT and CDR2 YNNKEL (reference sequence). The CDR3 loop spans 16 amino acids. The DNA for the CDR3 is TGTGCCAGCAGCCGCGATGACTATTTTTCGAACAATGAGCAGTTCTTC. It yields the protein CASSRDDYFSNNEQFF.

The sample holds many counts of this clonotype. CDR3 region: CASNGPRDSSQETQYF. CDR3 bases: TGTGCCAGCAACGGACCACGGGACAGTAGTCAAGAGACCCAGTACTTC. This chain joins TRBV28 and TRBJ2-5; 7 nucleotides line up with TRBD1. Germline lookup yields CDR1 MDHEN and CDR2 SYDVKM. With 7 bases clipped from V and 2 bases from J, the junction kept 13 bases outside the gene matches. CDR3 length: 16 amino acids.

This clonotype was found a few times. The chain combines TRBV19 with TRBJ2-1; TRBD2 is a possible D gene (6 bases). The J call could be wrong; TRBJ2-5 is a better fit for the DNA end. The CDR3 runs 12 residues. The germline V gene has CDR1 LNHDA and CDR2 SQIVND (reference sequence). CDR3 region: CASSTSEETQYF. Written as DNA, the CDR3 is TGTGCCAGTAGTACTAGCGAAGAGACCCAGTACTTC.

This clonotype was detected only a few times. The chain carries TRBV12-3 or TRBV12-4 and TRBJ2-1; D unclear. This CDR3 has 12 amino acids. The V end was cut by 6 bases, the J end by 12 bases, with 15 bases between. The CDR3 nucleotides read TGTGCCAGCAGCCAGAATAGTAATTGGCAGTTCTTC. It encodes CASSQNSNWQFF.

This chain uses TRBV20-1 with TRBJ2-7; 10 nucleotides align to TRBD1. From germline, CDR1 is DFQATT and CDR2 SNEGSKA (reference sequence). The J segment lost 9 bases and the V segment lost 1 base, leaving 9 bases of the junction unmatched. CDR3 length equals 14 residues. CDR3 sequence: CSARGGQGEGSQYF. For the CDR3, the DNA is TGCAGTGCTAGAGGAGGACAGGGGGAGGGTTCGCAGTACTTC.

This clonotype was seen ten or more times. The chain carries TRBV7-9 and TRBJ2-7; D is unclear. The CDR3 length is 14 residues. V was shortened by 2 bases and J by 5 bases, with 13 bases between the two germline ends. Germline CDR1 and CDR2: SEHNR and FQNEAQ (reference sequence). The CDR3 region has the DNA TGTGCCAGCAGCTTATCCGACGCGTCCCACGAGCAGTACTTC. This gives the protein CASSLSDASHEQYF.

The J gene is TRBJ2-1, the V gene TRBV7-2; 10 bases are shared with TRBD2. Germline-derived CDR1 and CDR2 are SGHTA and FQGNSA. Unmatched junction bases numbered 7, after V lost 2 bases and J lost 9 bases. The CDR3 totals 15 residues. The CDR3: CASSLTSGIWSEQFF. The CDR3 region has the DNA TGTGCCAGCAGCTTAACTAGCGGGATCTGGAGTGAGCAGTTCTTC.

This clonotype appeared a few times. The chain couples TRBV2 to TRBJ1-6; 7 bases align to TRBD1. CDR1 and CDR2 from the germline V gene are SNHLY and FYNNEI. This CDR3 comprises 16 residues. Trimming took 7 bases from V and 9 from J; bases not matched to a gene: 15. CDR3 DNA sequence: TGTGCCAGCAAAGCCGGGACAGTCAACCGCGGTTCACCCCTCCACTTT. Protein: CASKAGTVNRGSPLHF.

As for this clonotype: One junction end does not reproduce the germline sequence, and a read error may be involved. The rearrangement joins TRBV2 to TRBJ2-1; 9 bases map to TRBD2. Germline CDR1 reads SNHLY; CDR2 reads FYNNEI. CDR3 size: 16 residues. The CDR3 spells CASRRELAGVQETRYF. For the CDR3, the DNA is TGTGCCAGCAGGAGAGAACTAGCGGGCGTTCAAGAGACCCGGTACTTC. The full variable domain, with the rest looked up from reference TRBV2 and TRBJ2-1, is EPEVTQTPSHQVTQMGQEVILRCVPISNHLYFYWYRQILGQKVEFLVSFYNNEISEKSEIFDDQFSVERPDGSNFTLKIRSTKLEDSAMYFCASRRELAGVQETRYFGPGTRLTVL.

In this sample, this clonotype turned up many times. V usage is TRBV19 and J usage is TRBJ1-5; 7 bases are a match to TRBD1. The CDR3 extends over 14 amino acids. Germline values: CDR1 LNHDA, CDR2 SQIVND (reference sequence). With 3 bases clipped from V and 3 bases from J, the junction kept 2 bases outside the gene matches. CDR3 nucleotides: TGTGCCAGTAGTATCACAGGGGACAATCAGCCCCAGCATTTT. Translating it yields CASSITGDNQPQHF.

This clonotype has at least ten counts. The J gene is TRBJ1-1, the V gene TRBV12-3 or TRBV12-4; 7 nucleotides align to TRBD1. CDR3 length: 15 amino acids. V was clipped by 3 bases and J by 1 base; unmatched bases: 5. The CDR3 spells CASSFSDRSNTEAFF. The CDR3 region has the DNA TGTGCCAGCAGTTTCTCGGACAGGTCGAACACTGAAGCTTTCTTT.

The sample holds a few counts of this clonotype. J is TRBJ1-4 and V is TRBV28; a possible D gene is TRBD1 (5 bases). Per germline, CDR1 MDHEN and CDR2 SYDVKM. The CDR3 spans 13 residues. V lost 2 bases and J 6 bases, leaving 7 bases between the germline ends. The CDR3, as DNA: TGTGCCAGCAGTTTAGGCAGGGATGAAAAACTGTTTTTT. Protein: CASSLGRDEKLFF.

This clonotype was observed a few times. The J gene is TRBJ2-7, the V gene TRBV10-3; weak D call: TRBD2 (6 bases). CDR1 and CDR2 (germline): ENHRY, SYGVKD. V was shortened by 4 bases and J by 1 base, with 8 bases between the two germline ends. This CDR3 contains 13 residues. CDR3 bases: TGTGCCATCAGTGGGGGGGTATCCTACGAGCAGTACTTC. Encoded protein: CAISGGVSYEQYF.

This clonotype was recorded at least ten times. Here the CDR3 reads CASSAVVVQAGELFF. CDR3 DNA: TGTGCCAGCAGTGCCGTGGTGGTTCAGGCCGGGGAGCTGTTTTTT. The V call is TRBV6-1, the J call TRBJ2-2, with no clear D. The germline V gene encodes CDR1 MNHNS and CDR2 SASEGT. The germline V and J ends were trimmed by 4 bases and 6 bases, with 15 bases remaining between them. The length of the CDR3 is 15 residues.